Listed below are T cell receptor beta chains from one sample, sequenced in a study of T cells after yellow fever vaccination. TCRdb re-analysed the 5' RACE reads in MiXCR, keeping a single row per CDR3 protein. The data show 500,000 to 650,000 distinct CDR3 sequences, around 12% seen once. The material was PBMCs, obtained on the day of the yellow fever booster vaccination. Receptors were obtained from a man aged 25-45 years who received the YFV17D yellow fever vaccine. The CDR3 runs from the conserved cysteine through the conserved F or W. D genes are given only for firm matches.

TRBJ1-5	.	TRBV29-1	CSVAGGILGNQPQHF
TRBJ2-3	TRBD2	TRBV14	CASSPGGFSGRAGGTDTQYF
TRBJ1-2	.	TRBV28	CASRDGVNYGYTF
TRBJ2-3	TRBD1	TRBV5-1	CASSYNRGRPDTQYF
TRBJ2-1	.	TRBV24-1	CATSDVSSYNEQFF
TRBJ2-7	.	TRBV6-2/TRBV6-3	CASSYSTSEANLGGDILEQYF
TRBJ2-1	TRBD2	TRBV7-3	CASSKGSSGRFYNEQFF
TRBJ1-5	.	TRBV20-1	CSAKGDGNQPQHF
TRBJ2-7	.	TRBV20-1	CSAGAGSFSQQYF
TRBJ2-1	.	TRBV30	CAWSRGLGNEQFF
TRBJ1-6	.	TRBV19	CASSMEGNSPLHF
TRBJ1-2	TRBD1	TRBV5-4	CASSSDRLTGYTF
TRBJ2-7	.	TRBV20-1	CSARDPGVDFEQYF
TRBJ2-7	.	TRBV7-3	CASSLTGLGAYEQYF
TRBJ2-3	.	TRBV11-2	CASSLGLLWRVQDSADTQYF
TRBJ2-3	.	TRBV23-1	CASSHFVSALTRTDTQYF
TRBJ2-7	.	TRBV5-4	CASSPGGSEVYEQYF
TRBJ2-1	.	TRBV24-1	CATSDSWVSNEQFF
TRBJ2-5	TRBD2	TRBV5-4	CASSTKAGDGETQYF
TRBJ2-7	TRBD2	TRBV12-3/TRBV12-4	CASSFGGRSSYEQYF
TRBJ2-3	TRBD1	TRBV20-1	CSASGSLAQGADTQYF
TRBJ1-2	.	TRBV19	CASSRTAIFYGYTF
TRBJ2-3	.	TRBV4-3	CASSQTPFRAGDTQYF
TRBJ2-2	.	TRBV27	CASKENRYTGELFF
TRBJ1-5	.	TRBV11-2	CASSRTASSNQPQHF
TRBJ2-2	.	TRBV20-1	CSATNTGELFF
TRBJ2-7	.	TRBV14	CASSPTGGTGVWEQYF
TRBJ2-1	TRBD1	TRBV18	CASSLSTGGTYNEQFF
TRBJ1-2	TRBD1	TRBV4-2	CASSQDRTGVHYGYTF
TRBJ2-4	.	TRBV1	CTSRSPAGAKNIQYF
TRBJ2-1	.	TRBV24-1	CATSVIGARNEQFF
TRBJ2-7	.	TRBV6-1	CASRLGPSYEQYF
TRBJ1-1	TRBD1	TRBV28	CASRGQENTEAFF
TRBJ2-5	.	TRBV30	CAWSEGGPVGTQYF
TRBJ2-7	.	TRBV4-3	CASSPSEVSEQYF
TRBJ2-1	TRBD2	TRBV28	CASSRAGGSYNEQFF
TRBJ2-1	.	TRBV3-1	CASSQGPAGSFYEQFF
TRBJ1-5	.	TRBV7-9	CASSYTWNQPQHF
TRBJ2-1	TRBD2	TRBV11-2	CASSLVVGTTSGRSNEQFF
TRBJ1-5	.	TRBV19	CASSIPQAAGSRQPQHF
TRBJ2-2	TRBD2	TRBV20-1	CSARDPGGAGELFF
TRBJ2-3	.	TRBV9	CASSVEVGGAVTDTQYF
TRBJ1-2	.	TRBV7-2	CASSLNRANYGYTF
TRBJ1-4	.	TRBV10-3	CAAGSGKTNEKLFF
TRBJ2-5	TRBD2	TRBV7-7	CASSLTSGNGQETQYF
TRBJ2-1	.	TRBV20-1	CSARVGSGHSSYNEQFF